The rows below give T cell receptor beta chains drawn from one sample of a study of blood T cell repertoires in COVID-19. TCRdb keeps only in-frame clones here, not all; method: immunoSEQ multiplex PCR. The sample has 55,000 to 65,000 clones; about 81% are singletons. The sequencing input was peripheral blood. The receptors here all came from a human donor in a cohort sampled during active COVID-19. Both conserved end residues are part of each CDR3.

v_call	cdr3_length	j_call	cdr3_aa
TRBV6-4	13	TRBJ2-2	CASSDLDTGELFF
TRBV6-5	15	TRBJ2-3	CASSSTSGGSYTQYF
TRBV6-1	15	TRBJ1-5	CASSDRTGLNQPQHF
TRBV6-5	13	TRBJ2-3	CASSYDFTDTQYF
TRBV6-5	14	TRBJ1-2	CASSYFPGNYGYTF
TRBV11-2	13	TRBJ1-6	CASSIEGYSPLHF
TRBV6-5	15	TRBJ2-5	CASSPLAGGQETQYF
TRBV9	14	TRBJ2-4	CASSVDPGSSIQYF
TRBV30	15	TRBJ2-3	CAWSVASGGMDTQYF
TRBV5-6	14	TRBJ2-3	CASSRAASTDTQYF
TRBV5-4	16	TRBJ2-1	CASSAGASGGQQEQFF
TRBV5-1	15	TRBJ2-2	CASSLLITSTGELFF
TRBV7-8	16	TRBJ2-3	CASSRRTSGGGDTQYF
TRBV5-1	15	TRBJ2-5	CASSLDGQDKETQYF
TRBV11-3	16	TRBJ2-1	CASFHSGPSSYNEQFF
TRBV6-5	14	TRBJ1-2	CASSYGTGLYGYTF
TRBV5-1	16	TRBJ1-3	CASSLSSRSSGNTIYF
TRBV24-1	16	TRBJ2-1	CATSGRTRGDYNEQFF
TRBV5-1	14	TRBJ1-6	CASSLASVNSPLHF
TRBV19	13	TRBJ1-5	CASRFREYQPQHF
TRBV5-1	17	TRBJ2-1	CASSLAGSKSSYNEQFF
TRBV27	15	TRBJ1-5	CASSYGTGGNQPQHF
TRBV6-5	14	TRBJ2-2	CASKRQTDTGELFF
TRBV10-3	14	TRBJ2-1	CAISDRGQGNEQFF
TRBV14	15	TRBJ2-2	CASSPPGQGTGELFF
TRBV18	18	TRBJ1-3	CASSRVGPTGSSGNTIYF
TRBV5-1	14	TRBJ2-3	CASSLELRGDTQYF
TRBV18	13	TRBJ2-1	CATLRGSYNEQFF
TRBV30	12	TRBJ2-3	CAWSVYTDTQYF
TRBV11-3	16	TRBJ2-5	CASSLGTGGEEETQYF
TRBV14	17	TRBJ1-2	CASSQTSTGDPFRGYTF
TRBV7-6	14	TRBJ2-3	CASSPGGEWNTQYF
TRBV10-1	15	TRBJ1-5	CASSESVGTGGPQHF